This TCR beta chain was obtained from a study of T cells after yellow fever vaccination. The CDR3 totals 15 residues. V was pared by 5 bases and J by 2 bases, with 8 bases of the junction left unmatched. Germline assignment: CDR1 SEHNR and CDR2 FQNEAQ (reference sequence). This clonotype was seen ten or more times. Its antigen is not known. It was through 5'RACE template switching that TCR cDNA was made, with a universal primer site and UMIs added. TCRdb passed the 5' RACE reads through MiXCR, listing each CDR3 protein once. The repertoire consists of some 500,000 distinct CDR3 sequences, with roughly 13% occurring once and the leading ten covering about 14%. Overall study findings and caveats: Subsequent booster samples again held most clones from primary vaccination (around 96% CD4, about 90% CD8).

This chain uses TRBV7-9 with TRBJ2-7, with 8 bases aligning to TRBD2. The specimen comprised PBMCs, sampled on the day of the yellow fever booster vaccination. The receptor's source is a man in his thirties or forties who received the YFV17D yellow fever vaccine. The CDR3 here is CASSRGGLGPYEQYF. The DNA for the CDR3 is TGTGCCAGCAGCCGGGGGGGACTGGGACCCTACGAGCAGTACTTC.